This TCR beta chain was captured in a study of T cell responses to AZD1222 COVID-19 vaccine. Overall study results and limits: Only five or six people who got AZD1222 tested seropositive at baseline. Nearly half of unique spike-specific TCRs reportedly avoided B.1.351 and B.1.1.7 mutated regions. Elevations in Spike-specific TCR breadth and depth followed administration of two AZD1222 doses.

As concerns this clone: Antigen: not known.

Using immunoSEQ multiplex PCR, the repertoire was profiled, and TCRdb retains in-frame clones only, with some absent. The sample records some 120,000 clones, 70% to 90% being singletons. The germline V gene encodes CDR1 SGHTA and CDR2 FQGNSA. CDR3 length: 15 amino acids. With 1 base removed from V and 1 base from J, the gap between germline ends came to 7 bases. The V and J genes are TRBV7-2 and TRBJ2-2; D is unresolved. The sample here was peripheral blood, taken on day 0 of AZD1222 vaccination. This clonotype originated in an adult in good health. In DNA form, the CDR3 reads TGTGCCAGCAGCTTAGTAAAGCGGAACACCGGGGAGCTGTTTTTT. This encodes CASSLVKRNTGELFF.